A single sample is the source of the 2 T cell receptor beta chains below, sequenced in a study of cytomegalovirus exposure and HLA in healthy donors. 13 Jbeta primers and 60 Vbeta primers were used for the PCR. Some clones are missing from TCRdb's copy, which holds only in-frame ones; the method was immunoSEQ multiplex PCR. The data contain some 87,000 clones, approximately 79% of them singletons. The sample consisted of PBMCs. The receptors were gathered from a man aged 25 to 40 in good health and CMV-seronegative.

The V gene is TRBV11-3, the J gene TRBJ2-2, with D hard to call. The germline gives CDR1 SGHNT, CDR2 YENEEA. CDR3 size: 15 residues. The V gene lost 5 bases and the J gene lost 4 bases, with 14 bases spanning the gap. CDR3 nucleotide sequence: TGTGCCAGCAGCAAGGAGACCATACCCACCGGGGAGCTGTTTTTT. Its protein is CASSKETIPTGELFF.

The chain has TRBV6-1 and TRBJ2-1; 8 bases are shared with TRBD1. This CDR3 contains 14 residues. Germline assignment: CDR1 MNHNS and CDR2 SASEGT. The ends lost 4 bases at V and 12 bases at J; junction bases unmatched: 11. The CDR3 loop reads CASSGTGQGVGQFF. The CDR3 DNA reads TGTGCCAGCAGTGGCACCGGACAGGGTGTAGGGCAGTTCTTC.